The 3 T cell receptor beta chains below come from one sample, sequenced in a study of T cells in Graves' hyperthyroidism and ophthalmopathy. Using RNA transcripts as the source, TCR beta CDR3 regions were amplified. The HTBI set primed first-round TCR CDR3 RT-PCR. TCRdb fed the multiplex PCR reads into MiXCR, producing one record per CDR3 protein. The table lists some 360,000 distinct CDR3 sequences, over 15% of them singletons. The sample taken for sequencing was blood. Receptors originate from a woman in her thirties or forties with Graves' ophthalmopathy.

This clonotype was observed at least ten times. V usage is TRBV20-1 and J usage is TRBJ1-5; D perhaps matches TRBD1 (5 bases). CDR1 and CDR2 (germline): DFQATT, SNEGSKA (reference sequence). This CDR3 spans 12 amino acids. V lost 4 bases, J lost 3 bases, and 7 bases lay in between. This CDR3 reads CSANRHNQPQHF. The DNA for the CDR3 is TGCAGTGCTAACAGGCACAATCAGCCCCAGCATTTT.

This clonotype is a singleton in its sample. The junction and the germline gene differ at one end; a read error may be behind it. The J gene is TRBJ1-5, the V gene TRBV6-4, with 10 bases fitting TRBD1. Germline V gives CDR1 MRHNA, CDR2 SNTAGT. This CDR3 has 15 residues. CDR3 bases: TGTGCCGGCAGCCCGACAGGGGGCGGAAATCAGCCCCAGCATTTT. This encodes CAGSPTGGGNQPQHF.

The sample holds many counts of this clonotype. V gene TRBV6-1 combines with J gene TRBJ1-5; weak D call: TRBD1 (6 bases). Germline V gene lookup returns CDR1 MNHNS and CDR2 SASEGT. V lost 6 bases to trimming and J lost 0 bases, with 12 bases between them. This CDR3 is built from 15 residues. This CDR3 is CASRPQGYSNQPQHF. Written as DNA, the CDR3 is TGTGCCAGCAGGCCACAGGGTTATAGCAATCAGCCCCAGCATTTT.